The TCR beta chain described here comes from a study of tumor-infiltrating lymphocytes in primary liver carcinoma. As for the study in general: Tumor staging was T1-T3 N0M0; sizes spanned roughly 4 to 10 cm across. Productive TCRbeta reads per sample were roughly 3.5 to 7.13 million, not differing by tissue.

On this clonotype itself: Its antigen is still unknown. The junction and the germline gene differ at one end; a read error may be behind it.

CDR1 is SGHAT, CDR2 FQNNGV, per germline. The CDR3 covers 13 residues. Synthesis of TCR beta cDNA was carried out from approximately 470 ng total RNA with a constant-region primer. Library construction for TCR beta comprised three nested multiplex PCR rounds performed with slightly modified ARM-PCR. Both of the initial two PCR rounds ran for around 10 cycles and employed TRBV1-TRBV30 forward primers alongside a C-beta reverse primer. TCRdb recomputed calls from the multiplex PCR reads with MiXCR, one row per CDR3 protein. The data show approximately 110,000 distinct CDR3 sequences, 55% to 75% seen once. General study findings and limits: Against blood, tumors held a significantly higher top-250-clone fraction (p = 0.039).

It was from approximately 20-30 mg of unsorted bulk tissue that RNA and DNA were co-extracted. This TCR came from a woman between 55 and 75 years old with primary liver carcinoma and hepatitis B virus infection. This rearrangement joins TRBV11-2 to TRBJ2-3; 7 bases fit TRBD1. Sequencing was carried out using liver tumor tissue from sampling region 1. The subset denotes: tumor region T1, superior pole. For the CDR3, the DNA is TGTGCCAGCAACTTAGACAGGGCCGATACGCAGTATTTT. It specifies CASNLDRADTQYF. The full variable domain, completed using reference TRBV11-2 and TRBJ2-3, is EAGVAQSPRYKIIEKRQSVAFWCNPISGHATLYWYQQILGQGPKLLIQFQNNGVVDDSQLPKDRFSAERLKGVDSTLKIQPAKLEDSAVYLCASNLDRADTQYFGPGTRLTVL.